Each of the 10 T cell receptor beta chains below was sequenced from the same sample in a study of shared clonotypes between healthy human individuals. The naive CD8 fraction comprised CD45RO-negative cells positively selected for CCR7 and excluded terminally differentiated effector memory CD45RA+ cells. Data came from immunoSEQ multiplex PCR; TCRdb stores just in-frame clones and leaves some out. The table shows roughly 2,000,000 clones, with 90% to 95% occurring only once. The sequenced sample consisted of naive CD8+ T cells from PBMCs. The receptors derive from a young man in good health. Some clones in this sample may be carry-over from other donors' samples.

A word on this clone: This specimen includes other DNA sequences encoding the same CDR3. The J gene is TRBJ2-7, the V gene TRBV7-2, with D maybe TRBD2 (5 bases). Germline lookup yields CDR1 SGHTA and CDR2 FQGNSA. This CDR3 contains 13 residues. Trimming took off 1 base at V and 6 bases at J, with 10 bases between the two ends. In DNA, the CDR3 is TGTGCCAGCAGCTTAGGTCTAGCTGGCGAGCAGTACTTC. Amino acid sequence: CASSLGLAGEQYF.

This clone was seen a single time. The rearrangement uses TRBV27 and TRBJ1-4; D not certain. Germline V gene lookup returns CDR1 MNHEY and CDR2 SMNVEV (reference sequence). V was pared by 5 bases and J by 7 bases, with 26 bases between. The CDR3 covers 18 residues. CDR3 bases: TGTGCCAGCAGTACTATATCCCCCCGTGGGGTACTAGGTGAAAAACTGTTTTTT. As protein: CASSTISPRGVLGEKLFF.

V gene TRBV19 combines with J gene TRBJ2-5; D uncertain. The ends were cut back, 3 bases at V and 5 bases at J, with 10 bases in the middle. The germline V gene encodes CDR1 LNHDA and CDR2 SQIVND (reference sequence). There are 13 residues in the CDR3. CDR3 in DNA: TGTGCCAGTAGTATGGTGCCGCGGGAGACCCAGTACTTC. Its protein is CASSMVPRETQYF.

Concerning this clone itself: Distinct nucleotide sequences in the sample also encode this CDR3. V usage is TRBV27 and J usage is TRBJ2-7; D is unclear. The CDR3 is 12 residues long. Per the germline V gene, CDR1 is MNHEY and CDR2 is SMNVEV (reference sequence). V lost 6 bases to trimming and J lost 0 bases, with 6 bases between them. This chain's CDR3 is CASRRSSYEQYF. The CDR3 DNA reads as TGTGCCAGCAGACGCAGCTCCTACGAGCAGTACTTC.

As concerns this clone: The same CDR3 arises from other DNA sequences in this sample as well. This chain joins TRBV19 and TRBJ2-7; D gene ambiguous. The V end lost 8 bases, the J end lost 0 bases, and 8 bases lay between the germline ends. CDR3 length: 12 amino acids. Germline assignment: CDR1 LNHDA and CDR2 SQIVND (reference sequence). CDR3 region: CASGTASYEQYF. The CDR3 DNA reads TGTGCCAGTGGAACAGCCTCCTACGAGCAGTACTTC.

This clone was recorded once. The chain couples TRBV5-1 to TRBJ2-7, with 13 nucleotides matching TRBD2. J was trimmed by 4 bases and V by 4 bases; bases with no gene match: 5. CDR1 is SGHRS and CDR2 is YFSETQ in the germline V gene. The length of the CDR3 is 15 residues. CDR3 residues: CASSPGLAGWYEQYF. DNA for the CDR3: TGCGCCAGCAGCCCGGGACTAGCGGGATGGTACGAGCAGTACTTC.

The chain's CDR3 is CASRPTGFVYEQYF. Here the CDR3 DNA reads TGTGCCAGCAGACCCACAGGGTTTGTCTACGAGCAGTACTTC. The chain couples TRBV27 to TRBJ2-7, with D perhaps TRBD1 (6 bases). The CDR3 extends over 14 amino acids. V shed 6 bases and J shed 3 bases, with 15 bases lying between them. Germline values: CDR1 MNHEY, CDR2 SMNVEV (reference sequence).

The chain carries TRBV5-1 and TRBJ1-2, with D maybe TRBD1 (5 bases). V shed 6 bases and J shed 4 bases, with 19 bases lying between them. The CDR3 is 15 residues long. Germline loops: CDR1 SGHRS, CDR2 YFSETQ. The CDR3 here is CASMDEGQPGYGYTF. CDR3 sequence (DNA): TGCGCCAGCATGGACGAGGGGCAGCCAGGCTATGGCTACACCTTC.

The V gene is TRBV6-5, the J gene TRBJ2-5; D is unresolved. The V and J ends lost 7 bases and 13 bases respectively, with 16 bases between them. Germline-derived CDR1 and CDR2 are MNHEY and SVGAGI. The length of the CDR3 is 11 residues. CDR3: CASMFHEASYF. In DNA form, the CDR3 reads TGTGCCAGCATGTTCCACGAAGCCTCGTACTTC.

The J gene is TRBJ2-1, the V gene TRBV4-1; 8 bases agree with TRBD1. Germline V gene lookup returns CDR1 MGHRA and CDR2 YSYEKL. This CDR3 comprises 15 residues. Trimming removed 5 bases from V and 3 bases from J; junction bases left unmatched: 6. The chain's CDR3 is CASSYPGQGYNEQFF. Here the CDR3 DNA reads TGCGCCAGCAGCTACCCAGGACAGGGCTACAATGAGCAGTTCTTC.